The T cell receptor beta chain described here comes from a study of T cell changes during pregnancy in multiple sclerosis. Sequencing used immunoSEQ multiplex PCR; TCRdb keeps in-frame clones, though not all of them. The table lists around 70,000 clones, nearly 95% of them singletons, with almost 0.3% in the top ten. Germline V CDR1 and CDR2: SEHNR, FQNEAQ (reference sequence). CDR3 length: 14 amino acids. V trimming: 8 bases; J trimming: 3 bases; junction bases outside the gene matches: 8. The sample consisted of CD4+ T cells from peripheral blood mononuclear cells, taken after pregnancy. This chain links TRBV7-9 with TRBJ1-2, with 8 bases fitting TRBD1. The clonotype was recovered from a female donor with multiple sclerosis, enrolled in a pregnancy study. The CDR3 DNA reads as TGTGCCAGCGGATCGACAGGGGATGACTATGGCTACACCTTC. Protein product: CASGSTGDDYGYTF.